The 23 T cell receptor beta chains below were found in one sample sequenced in a study of T cell responses to AZD1222 COVID-19 vaccine. Sequencing used immunoSEQ multiplex PCR; TCRdb keeps in-frame clones, though not all of them. Here the sample spans 65,000 to 85,000 clones, more than 90% being singletons. The sequencing here drew on peripheral blood, taken on day 0 of AZD1222 vaccination. These receptors were collected from an adult in good health.

The chain has TRBV7-3 and TRBJ2-1, with D possibly matching TRBD2 (7 bases). The germline V gene encodes CDR1 SGHTA and CDR2 FQGTGA. There are 16 residues in the CDR3. V was trimmed by 5 bases and J by 2 bases, leaving 16 bases between them. The CDR3 DNA reads as TGTGCCAGCAGCAGGGGGAGAGGGACTACCTACAATGAGCAGTTCTTC. Translation: CASSRGRGTTYNEQFF.

V gene TRBV2 combines with J gene TRBJ1-5, with TRBD1 matching over 9 bases. Germline-derived CDR1 and CDR2 are SNHLY and FYNNEI. J was trimmed by 4 bases and V by 4 bases; bases with no gene match: 2. The CDR3 is 14 residues long. The CDR3 DNA follows: TGTGCCAGCAGTGGGGGGACAGGGAATCAGCCCCAGCATTTT. Its protein is CASSGGTGNQPQHF.

The V and J genes are TRBV3-1 (or the pseudogene TRBV3-2) and TRBJ1-6; perhaps TRBD1 as D (6 bases). Trimming took 6 bases from V and 5 from J, leaving 14 bases between them. CDR3 length: 15 residues. Per germline, CDR1 LGHDT and CDR2 YNNKEL (reference sequence). CDR3 loop: CASRNRQVDNSPLHF. The CDR3 DNA reads TGTGCCAGCAGGAACAGACAGGTTGATAATTCACCCCTCCACTTT.

J is TRBJ2-7 and V is TRBV4-3; TRBD2 matches at 9 bases. Per the germline V gene, CDR1 is LGHNA and CDR2 is YSLEER. The trim removed 3 bases at V and 1 base at J, leaving 7 bases unmatched. This CDR3 comprises 16 residues. The CDR3 loop is CASSQTVSGGSYEQYF. DNA for the CDR3: TGCGCCAGCAGCCAGACGGTTAGCGGGGGATCCTACGAGCAGTACTTC.

This chain uses TRBV12-5 with TRBJ2-2; a weak D match, TRBD2 (5 bases). V was shortened by 1 base and J by 5 bases, with 8 bases between the two germline ends. The CDR3 totals 14 residues. CDR1 is LGHNT and CDR2 is FRNRAP in the germline V gene. CDR3 nucleotides: TGTGCTAGTGGTTTGGGTGAGGGAACCGGGGAGCTGTTTTTT. Translated, it gives CASGLGEGTGELFF. Full variable domain (missing parts from reference TRBV12-5 and TRBJ2-2): DARVTQTPRHKVTEMGQEVTMRCQPILGHNTVFWYRQTMMQGLELLAYFRNRAPLDDSGMPKDRFSAEMPDATLATLKIQPSEPRDSAVYFCASGLGEGTGELFFGEGSRLTVL.

Only one count was recorded for this clone. The chain carries TRBV5-4 and TRBJ1-1, with a weak D call TRBD1 (5 bases). The CDR3 loop spans 17 amino acids. Germline V lookup: CDR1 SGHNT, CDR2 YYREEE (reference sequence). V lost 1 base to trimming and J lost 0 bases, with 16 bases between them. The CDR3 DNA follows: TGTGCCAGCAGCTTGATGGGGGGTGGCAGGCTGAACACTGAAGCTTTCTTT. Translating it yields CASSLMGGGRLNTEAFF.

This rearrangement joins TRBV5-6 to TRBJ2-5, with TRBD2 matching 8 bases. The V gene end was trimmed by 6 bases and the J gene end by 3 bases; junction bases not matched to a gene: 16. CDR1 and CDR2 from the germline V gene are SGHDT and YYEEEE. The CDR3 length is 17 residues. The CDR3 spells CASIPRVLGRGEETQYF. CDR3 DNA sequence: TGTGCCAGCATCCCGCGGGTTCTCGGGAGGGGGGAAGAGACCCAGTACTTC.

This rearrangement joins TRBV27 to TRBJ1-2; 7 nucleotides align to TRBD1. Trimming at V came to 0 bases and at J to 8 bases, leaving 9 bases not matched to a gene. This CDR3 comprises 15 residues. Germline CDR1 reads MNHEY; CDR2 reads SMNVEV (reference sequence). CDR3 residues: CASSLSGQGVRGYTF. The CDR3 DNA reads TGTGCCAGCAGTTTATCAGGGCAGGGGGTAAGAGGCTACACCTTC.

V gene TRBV2 combines with J gene TRBJ2-7, with D uncertain. CDR1 and CDR2 from the germline V gene are SNHLY and FYNNEI. V lost 0 bases and J 4 bases, leaving 10 bases between the germline ends. This CDR3 is built from 14 residues. DNA of the CDR3: TGTGCCAGCAGTGAAGCCCCTACAGCTTACGAGCAGTACTTC. This gives the protein CASSEAPTAYEQYF.

The CDR3 region has the DNA TGTGCCAGCAGTTACCCCCTAGGGGGCGGCTATAGCAATCAGCCCCAGCATTTT. This gives the protein CASSYPLGGGYSNQPQHF. V and J are TRBV6-2 or TRBV6-3 and TRBJ1-5, with 7 nucleotides matching TRBD1. The CDR3 spans 18 residues. Germline lookup yields CDR1 MNHEY and CDR2 SVGEGT. J lost 0 bases, V lost 2 bases, and 10 bases had no gene match.

The chain is built from TRBV16 and TRBJ1-2, with TRBD1 identical over 12 bases. Germline values: CDR1 KGHSY, CDR2 FQNENV. The CDR3 is 20 residues long. Germline trimming cut 4 bases from V and 2 bases from J; bases unmatched to any gene: 17. The CDR3 is CASSPQQGTGGNGRNYGYTF. As DNA, the CDR3 is TGTGCCAGCAGCCCTCAACAGGGGACAGGGGGCAATGGGCGGAACTATGGCTACACCTTC. The variable domain in full, completed from reference TRBV16 and TRBJ1-2, reads GEEVAQTPKHLVRGEGQKAKLYCAPIKGHSYVFWYQQVLKNEFKFLISFQNENVFDETGMPKERFSAKCLPNSPCSLEIQATKLEDSAVYFCASSPQQGTGGNGRNYGYTFGSGTRLTVV.

The chain employs TRBV7-9 and TRBJ1-5; D remains unclear. The ends were cut back, 0 bases at V and 11 bases at J, with 5 bases in the middle. This CDR3 comprises 11 residues. Germline V CDR1 and CDR2: SEHNR, FQNEAQ (reference sequence). The CDR3: CASSLAETQHF. CDR3 bases: TGTGCCAGCAGCTTAGCTGAAACCCAGCATTTT.

The V call is TRBV19, the J call TRBJ1-1; D not certain. Germline V lookup: CDR1 LNHDA, CDR2 SQIVND (reference sequence). The V end lost 3 bases, the J end lost 3 bases, and 14 bases lay between the germline ends. The CDR3 length is 15 residues. The CDR3 DNA is TGTGCCAGTAGTATTCGGCGCCAGATATACACTGAAGCTTTCTTT. This gives the protein CASSIRRQIYTEAFF.

This clone was detected only a few times. J is TRBJ1-2 and V is TRBV4-3; D is unresolved. Germline V gives CDR1 LGHNA, CDR2 YSLEER. Deletions cut 0 bases from V and 7 bases from J, with 12 bases between. This CDR3 spans 14 amino acids. CDR3 residues: CASSQDAVGFGYTF. CDR3 sequence (DNA): TGCGCCAGCAGCCAAGACGCGGTCGGGTTTGGCTACACCTTC.

This chain joins TRBV19 and TRBJ1-4, with a weak D call TRBD1 (6 bases). V lost 5 bases, J lost 6 bases, and 16 bases lay in between. Per germline, CDR1 LNHDA and CDR2 SQIVND (reference sequence). This CDR3 contains 15 residues. CDR3 amino acids: CASSGGPGRDEKLFF. As DNA, the CDR3 is TGTGCCAGTAGTGGGGGGCCTGGAAGGGATGAAAAACTGTTTTTT.

The genes are TRBV4-1 and TRBJ1-5; D is possibly TRBD1 (5 bases). V lost 0 bases and J 4 bases, leaving 10 bases between the germline ends. This CDR3 has 15 residues. The V gene's germline CDR1 is MGHRA and CDR2 YSYEKL. The CDR3 sequence is CASSQDGGVNQPQHF. The DNA for the CDR3 is TGCGCCAGCAGCCAAGATGGGGGGGTGAATCAGCCCCAGCATTTT.

The V and J genes are TRBV12-3 or TRBV12-4 and TRBJ2-1; D gene unclear. The CDR3 consists of 12 residues. Trimming pared 6 bases from V and 0 bases from J, leaving 3 bases between. DNA of the CDR3: TGTGCCAGCAGGAGCTCCTACAATGAGCAGTTCTTC. Amino acids: CASRSSYNEQFF.

This chain joins TRBV30 and TRBJ1-2, with D maybe TRBD1 (5 bases). The ends were cut back, 3 bases at V and 11 bases at J, with 22 bases in the middle. CDR1 and CDR2 (germline): GTSNPN, SVGIG (reference sequence). This CDR3 region has 14 residues. The CDR3 DNA reads as TGTGCCTGGAGAGGGGCGGGGCCCTCGGTGGAGTACACCTTC. Protein product: CAWRGAGPSVEYTF.

The chain is built from TRBV28 and TRBJ1-5, with 9 bases aligning to TRBD1. Germline V lookup: CDR1 MDHEN, CDR2 SYDVKM. This CDR3 region has 15 residues. J gave up 1 base and V 5 bases, and 3 bases lay outside the gene matches. The chain's CDR3 is CASSPDRGSNQPQHF. DNA for the CDR3: TGTGCCAGCAGTCCCGACAGGGGGAGCAATCAGCCCCAGCATTTT.

The chain employs TRBV4-2 and TRBJ2-7; a weak D match, TRBD2 (6 bases). The CDR3 has 14 residues. Trimming shortened V by 4 bases and J by 3 bases, and 13 bases separated the two germline ends. Germline CDR1 is LGHNA and CDR2 is YNFKEQ. The CDR3 reads CASSPGDADYEQYF. The CDR3 DNA sequence: TGTGCCAGCAGCCCGGGGGACGCGGACTACGAGCAGTACTTC.

The chain recombines TRBV6-7 with TRBJ1-5; D is possibly TRBD1 (6 bases). TRBV6-7 is known as an ORF, though its function is uncertain. V was clipped by 5 bases and J by 0 bases, with 17 bases between them. The CDR3 sequence is 17 residues long. This chain's CDR3 is CASSKVRGQSSNQPQHF. The CDR3 DNA reads TGTGCCAGCAGTAAGGTTCGGGGGCAGAGTAGCAATCAGCCCCAGCATTTT.

This chain uses TRBV7-2 with TRBJ2-7; D is unclear. Germline-derived CDR1 and CDR2 are SGHTA and FQGNSA. The length of the CDR3 is 12 residues. V was pared by 5 bases and J by 2 bases, with 7 bases between. CDR3 nucleotide sequence: TGTGCCAGCAGCCGAAGCCCCTACGAGCAGTACTTC. The encoded protein is CASSRSPYEQYF.

CDR3 DNA: TGTGCCAGCAGCGCGGGGGCATCCTACAATGAGCAGTTCTTC. This encodes CASSAGASYNEQFF. This chain connects TRBV9 to TRBJ2-1, with D perhaps TRBD1 or TRBD2 (6 bases each). CDR3 length equals 14 residues. Trimming left V 3 bases short and J 1 base short, with 8 bases between. From germline, CDR1 is SGDLS and CDR2 YYNGEE. The variable domain in full, completed from reference TRBV9 and TRBJ2-1, reads DSGVTQTPKHLITATGQRVTLRCSPRSGDLSVYWYQQSLDQGLQFLIQYYNGEERAKGNILERFSAQQFPDLHSELNLSSLELGDSALYFCASSAGASYNEQFFGPGTRLTVL.